This T cell receptor (beta chain) is drawn from a study of siplizumab effects on memory and regulatory T cells. The V segment lost 5 bases and the J segment 8 bases; nucleotides outside the gene matches: 7. CDR3 size: 13 residues. Looked up from germline, CDR1 is GTSNPN and CDR2 is SVGIG (reference sequence). Every sample had 80,000 to 100,000 of its TCR templates assayed. Assay used: immunoSEQ multiplex PCR; TCRdb lists only in-frame clones, some missing. The sample shows around 86,000 clones, approximately 95% of them seen only once. The chain couples TRBV30 to TRBJ2-1; 9 bases are shared with TRBD2. This receptor was taken from a human donor in good health. The sequenced material came from non-Treg CD4+ T cells sorted from blood. The CDR3 coding sequence is TGTGCCTGGGGTAGCGGGAGATGGGATGAGCAGTTCTTC. Protein product: CAWGSGRWDEQFF.